The next 9 T cell receptor beta chains were all read from a single sample in a study of tumor and adjacent non-tumor tissue in lung cancer. The template was RNA from unsorted bulk tissue. TCRbeta libraries were built with three rounds of nested PCR, modified from ARM-PCR. Using its own MiXCR run on the multiplex PCR reads, TCRdb lists one record per CDR3 protein. The sample gives over 60,000 distinct CDR3 sequences, around 85% of which show up once; less than 15% is in the top ten. The sequencing input was lung tumor tissue. The receptors were sampled from a woman between 50 and 59 years old with non-small cell lung cancer.

This clonotype has only one observation. Its ends do not fully match the called genes, so a read error is possible. V usage is TRBV5-5 and J usage is TRBJ2-1, with 8 positions matching TRBD2. The germline V gene has CDR1 SGHKS and CDR2 YYEKEE (reference sequence). The CDR3 consists of 16 residues. The CDR3 loop is CASSSPRIAGNNEQIF. The CDR3 nucleotides read TGTGCCAGCAGCTCGCCCCGGATAGCGGGAAATAATGAGCAGATCTTC.

With regard to this clonotype: Its ends do not fully match the called genes, so a read error is possible. The J gene is TRBJ2-7, the V gene TRBV20-1; 10 bases match TRBD2. Looked up from germline, CDR1 is DFQATT and CDR2 is SNEGSKA (reference sequence). The CDR3 sequence is 15 residues long. In nucleotides, the CDR3 is TGCAATGCTTTCCAGAGCGGGAGGGCCTTCTACGAGCAGTATTTC. Its translation is CNAFQSGRAFYEQYF.

The rearrangement links TRBV6-1 to TRBJ1-5; D call uncertain. CDR1 MNHNS and CDR2 SASEGT come from the germline V gene. The CDR3 loop spans 14 amino acids. Trimming took 7 bases from V and 4 from J, leaving 14 bases between them. CDR3 sequence reads: CASNASRLNQPQHF. CDR3 nucleotides: TGTGCCAGCAATGCCTCCCGTCTAAATCAGCCCCAGCATTTT.

With regard to this clonotype: One base away lies a much larger clone, so this may be a sequencing read error. The rearrangement uses TRBV7-9 and TRBJ1-4, with D uncertain. CDR3 length: 14 residues. Germline V gives CDR1 SEHNR, CDR2 FQNEAQ (reference sequence). The CDR3 here is CASEAEGKDEKPFF. The CDR3 nucleotides are TGTGCCAGCGAGGCGGAGGGAAAAGATGAAAAACCGTTTTTT.

This chain connects TRBV18 to TRBJ2-5; D remains ambiguous. V was clipped by 6 bases and J by 5 bases, with 13 bases between them. The germline gives CDR1 KGHSH, CDR2 LQKENI. This CDR3 comprises 13 residues. CDR3 coding DNA: TGTGCCAGCTCTCCCGGAAATCGGGAGACCCAGTACTTC. Amino acid sequence: CASSPGNRETQYF.

This clonotype was observed a few times. This may arise from a read error, as a much more abundant clone is one base away. This chain connects TRBV28 to TRBJ2-6; D perhaps matches TRBD1 (5 bases). Germline V gene lookup returns CDR1 MDHEN and CDR2 SYDVKM. This CDR3 spans 15 amino acids. CDR3 bases: TGTGCCAGCAGTTTATTCCAGTCTGGGGCCAACATCCTGACTTTC. Its translation: CASSLFQSGANILTF.

As to this clonotype: Compared with germline, one end of the junction differs, possibly owing to a read error. The V gene is TRBV24-1, the J gene TRBJ2-1, with D hard to call. The length of the CDR3 is 16 residues. Germline-derived CDR1 and CDR2 are KGHDR and SFDVKD. Here the CDR3 DNA reads TGTGTCACCAGTAAGGCCAGCAGCAGATTCTACGATGAGCAGTTCTTC. Residues: CVTSKASSRFYDEQFF.

The CDR3 DNA reads as TGCAGTGCTATTGGGCGGGAGTACATCGGGCAGTACTTC. It specifies CSAIGREYIGQYF. The chain uses TRBV20-1 and TRBJ2-7; the match to TRBD2 covers 7 bases. Germline trimming cut 4 bases from V and 9 bases from J; bases unmatched to any gene: 12. Germline values: CDR1 DFQATT, CDR2 SNEGSKA (reference sequence). The CDR3 runs to 13 residues.

This clonotype was seen a few times. This chain connects TRBV11-2 to TRBJ1-6; D is possibly TRBD1 (5 bases). Germline V gene sequence: CDR1 SGHAT, CDR2 FQNNGV. The V end lost 2 bases, the J end lost 5 bases, and 10 bases lay between the germline ends. The CDR3 is 15 residues long. CDR3 DNA sequence: TGTGCCAGCAGCTTACCCGGGACGAATAATTCACCCCTCCACTTT. Its translation is CASSLPGTNNSPLHF.